Listed here are 11 T cell receptor beta chains from one sample, sequenced in a study of graft-versus-host responses after intestinal transplantation. Their antigens remain unidentified. TCRdb's table, derived via immunoSEQ multiplex PCR, lists solely in-frame clones and lacks some. The data show about 73,000 clones, with around 87% seen just once and 4% held by the top ten. The sequenced sample was unstimulated CD8+ T cells sorted from spleen or lymph node cells, obtained before transplant. The source is a human donor who was the organ donor for an intestinal transplant.

This chain uses TRBV14 with TRBJ1-5, with D perhaps matching TRBD1 (5 bases). CDR1 is SGHDN, CDR2 FVKESK, per germline. The CDR3 spans 14 residues. Trimming removed 2 bases at V and 4 bases at J, with 9 bases between. CDR3 DNA sequence: TGTGCCAGCAGCCAACCGGGGGTTAATCAGCCCCAGCATTTT. It yields the protein CASSQPGVNQPQHF.

This clone was seen once. V and J are TRBV27 and TRBJ1-4; TRBD1 matches at 7 bases. Germline CDR1 MNHEY, CDR2 SMNVEV (reference sequence). CDR3 size: 14 residues. Losses at the gene ends were 5 bases for V and 8 bases for J; bases not matched to a gene: 8. DNA of the CDR3: TGTGCCAGCAGTCACAGGGGATTTAGGGAAAAACTGTTTTTT. This translates into CASSHRGFREKLFF. The entire variable domain, with the rest obtained from reference TRBV27 and TRBJ1-4, is as follows: EAQVTQNPRYLITVTGKKLTVTCSQNMNHEYMSWYRQDPGLGLRQIYYSMNVEVTDKGDVPEGYKVSRKEKRNFPLILESPSPNQTSLYFCASSHRGFREKLFFGSGTQLSVL.

This clone was observed a handful of times. The CDR3 DNA reads TGTGCCAGCAGTTTGCCTAGCGCCCACTCCTACAATGAGCAGTTCTTC. Amino acid sequence: CASSLPSAHSYNEQFF. J is TRBJ2-1 and V is TRBV27; perhaps TRBD2 as D (6 bases). The CDR3 consists of 16 residues. Between the trimmed V and J ends, which lost 3 bases and 0 bases, there was a span of 12 bases. Germline V gives CDR1 MNHEY, CDR2 SMNVEV (reference sequence).

The chain is built from TRBV19 and TRBJ1-5; TRBD1 matches 7 bases. The V gene's germline CDR1 is LNHDA and CDR2 SQIVND (reference sequence). This CDR3 comprises 18 residues. J gave up 2 bases and V 3 bases, and 13 bases lay outside the gene matches. The CDR3 reads CASSIGTAIARGNQPQHF. Here the CDR3 DNA reads TGTGCCAGTAGTATTGGGACAGCTATCGCGAGGGGCAATCAGCCCCAGCATTTT.

This clone was picked up one time. The CDR3 loop reads CASSSRNPSLAGDLQETQYF. The CDR3 DNA sequence: TGTGCCAGCAGTTCCCGCAATCCGAGTCTGGCGGGGGATCTACAAGAGACCCAGTACTTC. This chain links TRBV28 with TRBJ2-5; 7 bases fit TRBD2. Germline V gives CDR1 MDHEN, CDR2 SYDVKM. The CDR3 spans 20 residues. The ends lost 4 bases at V and 2 bases at J; junction bases unmatched: 22.

The V and J genes are TRBV12-5 and TRBJ2-2; 16 positions match TRBD2. CDR3 length: 21 residues. Trimming cost V 3 bases and J 1 base; bases outside gene matches: 11. CDR1 is LGHNT, CDR2 FRNRAP, per germline. The CDR3 DNA reads TGTGCTAGTGGTTTTCGGGCAGGGACTAGCGGGGGGGCCGGGAACACCGGGGAGCTGTTTTTT. It specifies CASGFRAGTSGGAGNTGELFF. Filled out from reference TRBV12-5 and TRBJ2-2, the complete variable domain reads DARVTQTPRHKVTEMGQEVTMRCQPILGHNTVFWYRQTMMQGLELLAYFRNRAPLDDSGMPKDRFSAEMPDATLATLKIQPSEPRDSAVYFCASGFRAGTSGGAGNTGELFFGEGSRLTVL.

V is TRBV6-5 and J is TRBJ2-2, with D possibly being TRBD1 (5 bases). Trimming removed 2 bases from V and 0 bases from J, with 7 bases in between. The germline V gene has CDR1 MNHEY and CDR2 SVGAGI. The CDR3 has 15 residues. The CDR3 nucleotides read TGTGCCAGCAGTTACACAGGCTCGAACACCGGGGAGCTGTTTTTT. Translated: CASSYTGSNTGELFF.

The DNA of the CDR3 is TGCAGCGTTCGAGGCCTTGGTGACACCGGGGAGCTGTTTTTT. It yields the protein CSVRGLGDTGELFF. The genes are TRBV29-1 and TRBJ2-2; D gene uncertain. With 5 bases removed from V and 3 bases from J, the gap between germline ends came to 13 bases. The CDR3 is 14 residues long. The germline CDR1 and CDR2 sequences are SQVTM and ANQGSEA.

The rearrangement joins TRBV6-5 to TRBJ2-1, with D possibly matching TRBD1 (7 bases). The length of the CDR3 is 14 residues. The V and J ends lost 11 bases and 3 bases respectively, with 17 bases between them. From germline, CDR1 is MNHEY and CDR2 SVGAGI. The CDR3 spells CAGRRAGGYNEQFF. The CDR3 DNA sequence: TGTGCCGGAAGGAGGGCAGGGGGCTACAATGAGCAGTTCTTC.

This rearrangement joins TRBV5-8 to TRBJ2-7, with TRBD2 as a possible D gene (6 bases). Germline CDR1 is SGHTS and CDR2 is YDEGEE. CDR3 length: 14 residues. The ends were cut back, 4 bases at V and 2 bases at J, with 13 bases in the middle. The CDR3 nucleotides read TGTGCCAGCAGCGCCGGGAGAGGTGCCTACGAGCAGTACGTC. This sequence encodes CASSAGRGAYEQYV.

The gene calls are TRBV19 and TRBJ1-6; D gene uncertain. V shed 3 bases and J shed 9 bases, with 12 bases lying between them. CDR3 size: 14 residues. CDR1 is LNHDA, CDR2 SQIVND, per germline (reference sequence). The CDR3 DNA sequence: TGTGCCAGTAGTATTGACACCGAAATTTCACCCCTCCACTTT. Amino acid sequence: CASSIDTEISPLHF.